This T cell receptor beta chain was retrieved from a study of T cells in Graves' hyperthyroidism and ophthalmopathy. Looked up from germline, CDR1 is KGHSH and CDR2 is LQKENI. With 1 base clipped from V and 7 bases from J, the junction kept 8 bases outside the gene matches. The CDR3 length is 15 residues. TCR beta CDR3 regions were amplified from RNA. The study used the HTBI primer set for a first-round RT-PCR of the TCR CDR3. TCRdb analysed the multiplex PCR reads with MiXCR anew, one entry per CDR3 protein. This sample has over 300,000 distinct CDR3 sequences, with 14% found just once. At least ten counts were recorded for this clonotype.

The chain links TRBV18 to TRBJ2-7; 9 bases fit TRBD2. The specimen sequenced was blood. This TCR derives from an older woman with Graves' hyperthyroidism. CDR3 nucleotides: TGTGCCAGCTCACCACGAGCGACTAGCGGAGATGAGCAGTACTTC. Its protein product is CASSPRATSGDEQYF.